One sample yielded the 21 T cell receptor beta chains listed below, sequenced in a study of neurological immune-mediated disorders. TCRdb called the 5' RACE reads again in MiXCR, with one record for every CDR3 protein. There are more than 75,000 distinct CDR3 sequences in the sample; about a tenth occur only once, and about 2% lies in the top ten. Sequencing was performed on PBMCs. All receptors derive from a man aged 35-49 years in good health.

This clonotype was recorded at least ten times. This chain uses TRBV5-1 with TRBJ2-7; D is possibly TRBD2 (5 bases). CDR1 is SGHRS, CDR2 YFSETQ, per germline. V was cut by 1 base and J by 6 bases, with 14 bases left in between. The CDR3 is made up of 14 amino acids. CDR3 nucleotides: TGCGCCAGCAGCTTGAGCGTCGGGGTGGGCGAGCAGTACTTC. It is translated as CASSLSVGVGEQYF.

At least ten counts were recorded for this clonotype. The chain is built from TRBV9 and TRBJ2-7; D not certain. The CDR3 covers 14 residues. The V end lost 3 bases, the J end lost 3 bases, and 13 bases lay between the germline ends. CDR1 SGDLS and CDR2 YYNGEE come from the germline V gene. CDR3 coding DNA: TGTGCCAGCAGCGCCTACTCGGACGGCTACGAGCAGTACTTC. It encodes CASSAYSDGYEQYF.

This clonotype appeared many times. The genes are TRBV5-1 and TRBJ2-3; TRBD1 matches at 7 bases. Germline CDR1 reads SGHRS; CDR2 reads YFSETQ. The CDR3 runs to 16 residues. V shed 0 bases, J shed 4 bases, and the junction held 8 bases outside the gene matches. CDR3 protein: CASSLGDRVSADTQYF. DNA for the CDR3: TGCGCCAGCAGCTTGGGAGACAGGGTTTCGGCAGATACGCAGTATTTT.

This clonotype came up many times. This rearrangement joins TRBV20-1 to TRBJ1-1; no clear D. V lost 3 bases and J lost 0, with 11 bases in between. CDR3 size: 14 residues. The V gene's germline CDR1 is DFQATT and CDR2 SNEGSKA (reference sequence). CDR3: CSARPGFMNTEAFF. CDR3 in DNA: TGCAGTGCTAGGCCAGGCTTCATGAACACTGAAGCTTTCTTT.

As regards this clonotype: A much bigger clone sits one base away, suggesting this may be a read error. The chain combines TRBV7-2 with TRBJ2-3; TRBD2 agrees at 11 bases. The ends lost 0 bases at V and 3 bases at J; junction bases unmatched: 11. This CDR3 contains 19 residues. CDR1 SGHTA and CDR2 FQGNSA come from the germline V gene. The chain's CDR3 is CASSLALLGLADGTDTQYF. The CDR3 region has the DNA TGTGCCAGCAGCTTAGCGCTTTTGGGACTAGCGGACGGGACAGATACGCAGTATTTT.

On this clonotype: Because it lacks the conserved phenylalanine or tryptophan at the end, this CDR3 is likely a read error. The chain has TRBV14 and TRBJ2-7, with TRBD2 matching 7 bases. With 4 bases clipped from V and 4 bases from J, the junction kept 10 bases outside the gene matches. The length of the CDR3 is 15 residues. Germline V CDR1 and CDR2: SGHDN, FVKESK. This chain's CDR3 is CASSLGGSGVYEQYL. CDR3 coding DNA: TGTGCCAGCAGCCTCGGGGGAAGCGGGGTTTACGAGCAGTACTTA.

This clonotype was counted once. The CDR3 sequence is CSARIPGRGYQPQHF. CDR3 DNA: TGCAGTGCTAGGATCCCGGGACGGGGATATCAGCCCCAGCATTTT. The chain links TRBV20-1 to TRBJ1-5, with D possibly matching TRBD1 (5 bases). V lost 3 bases to trimming and J lost 5 bases, with 17 bases between them. This CDR3 is 15 amino acids long. Germline CDR1 is DFQATT and CDR2 is SNEGSKA (reference sequence).

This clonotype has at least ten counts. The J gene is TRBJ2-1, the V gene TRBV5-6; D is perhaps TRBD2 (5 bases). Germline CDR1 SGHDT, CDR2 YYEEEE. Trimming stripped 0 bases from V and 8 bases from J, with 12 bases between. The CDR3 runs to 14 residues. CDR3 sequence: CASSLGRSRDEQFF. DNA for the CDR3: TGTGCCAGCAGCTTGGGTCGATCGAGGGATGAGCAGTTCTTC.

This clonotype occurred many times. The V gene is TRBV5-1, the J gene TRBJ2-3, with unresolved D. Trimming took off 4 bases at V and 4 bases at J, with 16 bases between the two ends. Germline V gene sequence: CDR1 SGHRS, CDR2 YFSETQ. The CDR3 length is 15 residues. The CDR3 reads CASSRFSDLPDTQYF. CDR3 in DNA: TGCGCCAGCAGCCGCTTCTCAGACCTCCCAGATACGCAGTATTTT. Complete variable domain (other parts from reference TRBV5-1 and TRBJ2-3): KAGVTQTPRYLIKTRGQQVTLSCSPISGHRSVSWYQQTPGQGLQFLFEYFSETQRNKGNFPGRFSGRQFSNSRSEMNVSTLELGDSALYLCASSRFSDLPDTQYFGPGTRLTVL.

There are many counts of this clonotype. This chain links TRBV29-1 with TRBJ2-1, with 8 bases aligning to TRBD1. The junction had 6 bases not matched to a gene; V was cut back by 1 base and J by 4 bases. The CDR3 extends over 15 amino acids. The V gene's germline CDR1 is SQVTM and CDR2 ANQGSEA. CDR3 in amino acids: CSVEGRDRLYNEQFF. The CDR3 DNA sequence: TGCAGCGTTGAAGGTCGGGACAGGCTATACAATGAGCAGTTCTTC.

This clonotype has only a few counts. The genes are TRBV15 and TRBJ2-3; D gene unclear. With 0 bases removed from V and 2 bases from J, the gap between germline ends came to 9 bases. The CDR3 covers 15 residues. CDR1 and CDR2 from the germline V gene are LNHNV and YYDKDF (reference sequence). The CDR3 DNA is TGTGCCACCAGCAGAGAAGGGCGGAACACAGATACGCAGTATTTT. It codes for CATSREGRNTDTQYF. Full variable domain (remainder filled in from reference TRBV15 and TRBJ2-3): DAMVIQNPRYQVTQFGKPVTLSCSQTLNHNVMYWYQQKSSQAPKLLFHYYDKDFNNEADTPDNFQSRRPNTSFCFLDIRSPGLGDTAMYLCATSREGRNTDTQYFGPGTRLTVL.

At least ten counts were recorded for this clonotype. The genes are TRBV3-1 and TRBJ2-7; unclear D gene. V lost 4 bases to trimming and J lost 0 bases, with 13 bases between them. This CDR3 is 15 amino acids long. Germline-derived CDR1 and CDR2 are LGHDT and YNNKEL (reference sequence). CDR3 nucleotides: TGTGCCAGCAGCCCAATTCCCCGCGACTCCTACGAGCAGTACTTC. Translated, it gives CASSPIPRDSYEQYF.

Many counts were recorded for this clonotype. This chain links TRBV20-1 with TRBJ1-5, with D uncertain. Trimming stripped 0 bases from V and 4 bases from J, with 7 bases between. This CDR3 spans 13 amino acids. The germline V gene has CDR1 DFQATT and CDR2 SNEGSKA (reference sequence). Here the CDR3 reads CSAREGRNQPQHF. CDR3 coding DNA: TGCAGTGCTAGAGAGGGTCGAAATCAGCCCCAGCATTTT.

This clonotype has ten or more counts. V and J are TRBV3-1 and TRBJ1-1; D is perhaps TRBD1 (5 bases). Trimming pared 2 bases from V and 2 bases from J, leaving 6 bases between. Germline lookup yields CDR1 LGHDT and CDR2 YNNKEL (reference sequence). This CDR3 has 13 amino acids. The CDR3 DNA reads TGTGCCAGCAGCCAACAGGGAAACACTGAAGCTTTCTTT. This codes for CASSQQGNTEAFF.

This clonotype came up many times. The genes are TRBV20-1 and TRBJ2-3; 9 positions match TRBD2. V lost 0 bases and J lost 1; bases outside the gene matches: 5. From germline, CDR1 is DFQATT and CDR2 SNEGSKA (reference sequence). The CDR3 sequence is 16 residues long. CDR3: CSARERKRGGTDTQYF. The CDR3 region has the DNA TGCAGTGCTAGAGAACGAAAGCGGGGGGGCACAGATACGCAGTATTTT.

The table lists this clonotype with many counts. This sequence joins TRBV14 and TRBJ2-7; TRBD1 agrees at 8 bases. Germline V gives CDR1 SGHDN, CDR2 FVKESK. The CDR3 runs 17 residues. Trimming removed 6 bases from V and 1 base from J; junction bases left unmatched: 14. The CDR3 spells CASSPGVWDRKSYEQYF. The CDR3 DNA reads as TGTGCCAGCAGTCCCGGAGTCTGGGACAGGAAGTCCTACGAGCAGTACTTC. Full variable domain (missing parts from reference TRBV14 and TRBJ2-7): EAGVTQFPSHSVIEKGQTVTLRCDPISGHDNLYWYRRVMGKEIKFLLHFVKESKQDESGMPNNRFLAERTGGTYSTLKVQPAELEDSGVYFCASSPGVWDRKSYEQYFGPGTRLTVT.

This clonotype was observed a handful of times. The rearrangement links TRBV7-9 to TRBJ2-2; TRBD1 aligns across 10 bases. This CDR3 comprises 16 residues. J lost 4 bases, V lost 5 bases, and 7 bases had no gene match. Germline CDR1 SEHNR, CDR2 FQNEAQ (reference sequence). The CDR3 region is CASSLRQGAVTGELFF. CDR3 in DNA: TGTGCCAGCAGCCTCCGACAGGGGGCGGTCACCGGGGAGCTGTTTTTT.

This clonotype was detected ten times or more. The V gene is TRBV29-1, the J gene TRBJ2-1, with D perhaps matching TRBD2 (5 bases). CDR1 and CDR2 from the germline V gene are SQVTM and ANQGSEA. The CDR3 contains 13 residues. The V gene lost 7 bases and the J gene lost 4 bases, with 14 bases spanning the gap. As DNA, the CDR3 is TGCAGCGGACGACTAAGAATGTACAATGAGCAGTTCTTC. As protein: CSGRLRMYNEQFF.

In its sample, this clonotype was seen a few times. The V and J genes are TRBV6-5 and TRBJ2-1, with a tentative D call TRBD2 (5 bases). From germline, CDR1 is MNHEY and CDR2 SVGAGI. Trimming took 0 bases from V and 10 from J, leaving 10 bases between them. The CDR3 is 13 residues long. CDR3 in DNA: TGTGCCAGCAGTTACTCTTTCCGACTAGAGCAGTTCTTC. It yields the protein CASSYSFRLEQFF.

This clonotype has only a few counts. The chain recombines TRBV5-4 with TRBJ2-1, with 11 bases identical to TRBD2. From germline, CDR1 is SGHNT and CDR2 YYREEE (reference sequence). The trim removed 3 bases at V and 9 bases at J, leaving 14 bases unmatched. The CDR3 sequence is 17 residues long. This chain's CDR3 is CASSSGSGGALPAEQFF. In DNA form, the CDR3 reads TGTGCCAGCAGCTCAGGTAGCGGGGGGGCTTTGCCTGCTGAGCAGTTCTTC.

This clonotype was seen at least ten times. CDR3 amino acids: CASSLDPSSIYEQYF. DNA for the CDR3: TGTGCCAGCAGCTTAGACCCGTCCTCCATCTACGAGCAGTACTTC. The chain employs TRBV7-6 and TRBJ2-7, with D uncertain. This CDR3 has 15 amino acids. V was clipped by 1 base and J by 3 bases, with 13 bases between them. Germline V gene lookup returns CDR1 SGHVS and CDR2 FNYEAQ.